The 24 T cell receptor beta chains below were found in one sample sequenced in a study of vaccination effects on CD4 cells after COVID-19. Their target antigens are unknown. Within the ViraFEST assay, antigen-specific CD4+ T cells underwent expansion with viral peptide pools prior to sequencing. Following an approximately 11-day culture, CD4+ T cells were purified. Participants each got two BNT162b2 or mRNA-1273 vaccine doses. The data were produced by immunoSEQ multiplex PCR, yet TCRdb's version contains in-frame clones alone and is incomplete. This table has about 31,000 clones, roughly 76% appearing once. This sample comprised CD4+ T cells from PBMCs cultured with SARS-CoV-2 spike peptides, obtained after COVID-19 vaccination. The receptors come from a human donor who received a COVID-19 vaccine. Some clones in this sample may be carry-over from other donors' samples.

The rearrangement joins TRBV5-1 to TRBJ1-2; D unclear. The V gene's germline CDR1 is SGHRS and CDR2 YFSETQ. This CDR3 comprises 13 residues. Between the trimmed V and J ends, which lost 2 bases and 3 bases, there was a span of 8 bases. For the CDR3, the DNA is TGCGCCAGCAGCTTAGGGTCCGACTATGGCTACACCTTC. Its translation: CASSLGSDYGYTF.

Details on this clone: The same CDR3 also results from other DNA sequences found in this sample. V usage is TRBV28 and J usage is TRBJ2-5; D could derive from TRBD1 or TRBD2 (5 bases each). CDR1 and CDR2 from the germline V gene are MDHEN and SYDVKM. The germline V and J ends were trimmed by 2 bases and 4 bases, with 11 bases remaining between them. This CDR3 spans 14 amino acids. CDR3 sequence reads: CASSLGGARETQYF. The CDR3, as DNA: TGTGCCAGCAGTTTAGGGGGAGCGCGAGAGACCCAGTACTTC.

The rearrangement joins TRBV10-2 to TRBJ2-5; D remains ambiguous. Deletions cut 8 bases from V and 9 bases from J, with 16 bases between. The CDR3 has 12 amino acids. In germline, CDR1 is WSHSY, CDR2 SAAADI. The CDR3 sequence: CASRIEGLAQYF. Here the CDR3 DNA reads TGCGCCAGCCGCATTGAAGGGCTGGCCCAGTACTTC.

In DNA form, the CDR3 reads TGTGCCAGCACCTCGACTGGAAACACCATATATTTT. Translated, it gives CASTSTGNTIYF. The chain combines TRBV2 with TRBJ1-3; D ambiguous. The germline V and J ends were trimmed by 7 bases and 2 bases, with 6 bases remaining between them. This CDR3 spans 12 amino acids. Germline V gene sequence: CDR1 SNHLY, CDR2 FYNNEI.

The chain is built from TRBV19 and TRBJ1-5, with 9 bases identical to TRBD1. The CDR3 totals 15 residues. The V segment lost 3 bases and the J segment 2 bases; nucleotides outside the gene matches: 2. Germline V CDR1 and CDR2: LNHDA, SQIVND (reference sequence). The CDR3 loop reads CASSIRQGGNQPQHF. CDR3 nucleotides: TGTGCCAGTAGTATCCGACAGGGGGGCAATCAGCCCCAGCATTTT.

The V gene is TRBV9, the J gene TRBJ1-4; no definite D call. The CDR3 is made up of 14 amino acids. Germline values: CDR1 SGDLS, CDR2 YYNGEE. V lost 3 bases and J lost 7, with 13 bases in between. CDR3 bases: TGTGCCAGCAGCGAAGGTGCTCTGGGTGAAAAACTGTTTTTT. Its translation: CASSEGALGEKLFF.

The rearrangement uses TRBV19 and TRBJ2-3; 10 bases are shared with TRBD1. The trim removed 5 bases at V and 4 bases at J, leaving 6 bases unmatched. There are 15 residues in the CDR3. The germline V gene encodes CDR1 LNHDA and CDR2 SQIVND (reference sequence). DNA for the CDR3: TGTGCCAGTAGTGGACAGGGGGTAAGGGCAGATACGCAGTATTTT. It translates to CASSGQGVRADTQYF. Based on the CDR3 plus reference TRBV19 and TRBJ2-3, the full variable domain is DGGITQSPKYLFRKEGQNVTLSCEQNLNHDAMYWYRQDPGQGLRLIYYSQIVNDFQKGDIAEGYSVSREKKESFPLTVTSAQKNPTAFYLCASSGQGVRADTQYFGPGTRLTVL.

For the CDR3, the DNA is TGTGCCAGCAGTTCACCGGGACGGATGAACTATGGCTACACCTTC. Translating gives CASSSPGRMNYGYTF. V usage is TRBV28 and J usage is TRBJ1-2; TRBD1 might be the D (5 bases). This CDR3 has 15 amino acids. V dropped 4 bases and J dropped 2 bases, with 14 bases sitting between them. Germline V CDR1 and CDR2: MDHEN, SYDVKM.

This chain joins TRBV7-2 and TRBJ1-6, with 9 bases matching TRBD1. This CDR3 comprises 17 residues. Germline V gene lookup returns CDR1 SGHTA and CDR2 FQGNSA. With V trimmed by 5 bases and J by 4 bases, 9 bases remained unmatched. The CDR3 DNA sequence: TGTGCCAGCAGCAAGCTGGGACAGGGCTTTTATAATTCACCCCTCCACTTT. Amino acids: CASSKLGQGFYNSPLHF.

The V and J genes are TRBV7-2 and TRBJ2-7; possible D gene TRBD2, 5 bases. V lost 1 base, J lost 7 bases, and 11 bases lay in between. The CDR3 length is 13 residues. Germline values: CDR1 SGHTA, CDR2 FQGNSA. The CDR3: CASSLDRSGEQYV. The CDR3 DNA reads TGTGCCAGCAGCTTAGACCGGTCGGGGGAGCAGTACGTC.

The V and J genes are TRBV7-3 and TRBJ2-1; 9 bases line up with TRBD1. This CDR3 spans 15 amino acids. With V trimmed by 4 bases and J by 7 bases, 8 bases remained unmatched. From germline, CDR1 is SGHTA and CDR2 FQGTGA. The CDR3 protein is CASSSPGQGRNEQFF. CDR3 bases: TGTGCCAGCAGCTCACCGGGACAGGGTAGGAATGAGCAGTTCTTC.

The chain carries TRBV7-2 and TRBJ1-1; possibly TRBD1 for D (5 bases). The CDR3 has 14 residues. Deletions cut 1 base from V and 6 bases from J, with 12 bases between. Looked up from germline, CDR1 is SGHTA and CDR2 is FQGNSA. Here the CDR3 DNA reads TGTGCCAGCAGCTTAGTGGCAGGGTACGCTGAAGCTTTCTTT. Translation gives CASSLVAGYAEAFF.

The chain employs TRBV3-1 (or the pseudogene TRBV3-2) and TRBJ1-6; 11 bases fit TRBD1. This CDR3 is built from 17 residues. Germline values: CDR1 LGHDT, CDR2 YNNKEL (reference sequence). V shed 1 base and J 3 bases; nucleotides not matched to a gene: 2. This chain's CDR3 is CASSQGGQGGYNSPLHF. The CDR3 DNA follows: TGTGCCAGCAGCCAAGGGGGACAGGGGGGCTATAATTCACCCCTCCACTTT.

This sequence joins TRBV29-1 and TRBJ2-2, with D unclear. The V end was cut by 0 bases, the J end by 5 bases, with 13 bases between. The CDR3 runs 15 residues. Germline V gives CDR1 SQVTM, CDR2 ANQGSEA. CDR3 in amino acids: CSVEDGRTRTGELFF. In DNA form, the CDR3 reads TGCAGCGTTGAAGATGGACGTACCCGTACCGGGGAGCTGTTTTTT.

The chain couples TRBV7-2 to TRBJ2-7; D gene ambiguous. V lost 2 bases and J lost 6, with 17 bases in between. Germline-derived CDR1 and CDR2 are SGHTA and FQGNSA. The CDR3 runs to 15 residues. CDR3 residues: CASSLRGTGLAEQYV. CDR3 DNA: TGTGCCAGCAGCTTACGAGGTACCGGATTAGCCGAGCAGTACGTC.

The rearrangement joins TRBV24-1 to TRBJ2-3; the match to TRBD1 covers 9 bases. Unmatched junction bases numbered 7, after V lost 8 bases and J lost 5 bases. CDR1 and CDR2 from the germline V gene are KGHDR and SFDVKD. The CDR3 totals 14 residues. CDR3 amino acids: CATKRQGGGDTQYF. CDR3 coding DNA: TGTGCCACCAAGCGACAGGGGGGCGGAGATACGCAGTATTTT.

The genes are TRBV11-2 and TRBJ1-2; possible D gene TRBD1, 6 bases. In germline, CDR1 is SGHAT, CDR2 FQNNGV. Trimming took 5 bases from V and 4 from J, leaving 17 bases between them. This CDR3 has 15 amino acids. As DNA, the CDR3 is TGTGCCAGCAGCCCAGCCGGGACACTTTCCTATGGCTACACCTTC. This gives the protein CASSPAGTLSYGYTF.

This chain links TRBV18 with TRBJ1-4; D gene uncertain. CDR1 and CDR2 from the germline V gene are KGHSH and LQKENI. V was trimmed by 3 bases and J by 6 bases, leaving 5 bases between them. This CDR3 has 12 residues. CDR3 region: CASSPDHEKLFF. The CDR3, as DNA: TGTGCCAGCTCACCGGATCATGAAAAACTGTTTTTT.

This clone was counted between two and nine times. The chain recombines TRBV6-1 with TRBJ1-5; no clear D. V was cut by 6 bases and J by 3 bases, with 9 bases left in between. This CDR3 is 13 amino acids long. In germline, CDR1 is MNHNS, CDR2 SASEGT. The CDR3 here is CASSRRPNQPQHF. CDR3 in DNA: TGTGCCAGCAGCCGCCGACCCAATCAGCCCCAGCATTTT.

The CDR3 nucleotides are TGTGCCAGCAACACAAGGAACACTGAAGCTTTCTTT. This translates into CASNTRNTEAFF. This sequence joins TRBV12-3 or TRBV12-4 and TRBJ1-1; D remains ambiguous. CDR3 length: 12 residues. Between the trimmed V and J ends, which lost 7 bases and 1 base, there was a span of 7 bases.

The CDR3 DNA is TGTGCCAGCAGCCACTACGGGACAGCTGAAGGCTACACCTTC. The encoded protein is CASSHYGTAEGYTF. V and J are TRBV14 and TRBJ1-2, with 7 bases matching TRBD1. The CDR3 covers 14 residues. Germline trimming cut 3 bases from V and 8 bases from J; bases unmatched to any gene: 9. Germline CDR1 SGHDN, CDR2 FVKESK.

The CDR3 spells CASRFGQGLTEAFF. CDR3 DNA: TGTGCCAGTAGATTCGGGCAGGGGCTCACTGAAGCTTTCTTT. V gene TRBV19 combines with J gene TRBJ1-1, with D perhaps matching TRBD1 (6 bases). V lost 6 bases and J lost 4, with 15 bases in between. The CDR3 contains 14 residues. The germline CDR1 and CDR2 sequences are LNHDA and SQIVND (reference sequence).

This clone is a singleton in its sample. The rearrangement joins TRBV7-2 to TRBJ1-1; D remains unclear. CDR3 length equals 15 residues. The V gene lost 2 bases and the J gene lost 1 base, with 11 bases spanning the gap. Per germline, CDR1 SGHTA and CDR2 FQGNSA. In DNA, the CDR3 is TGTGCCAGCAGCTTAACCGCAGGCCAGAACACTGAAGCTTTCTTT. It encodes CASSLTAGQNTEAFF. The variable domain in full, with the rest retrieved from reference TRBV7-2 and TRBJ1-1, is GAGVSQSPSNKVTEKGKDVELRCDPISGHTALYWYRQSLGQGLEFLIYFQGNSAPDKSGLPSDRFSAERTGGSVSTLTIQRTQQEDSAVYLCASSLTAGQNTEAFFGQGTRLTVV.

The chain has TRBV29-1 and TRBJ1-2, with D unresolved. V was trimmed by 6 bases and J by 0 bases, leaving 11 bases between them. Germline V lookup: CDR1 SQVTM, CDR2 ANQGSEA. The length of the CDR3 is 13 residues. Here the CDR3 DNA reads TGCAGCGTCGTAGACTGGACTAACTATGGCTACACCTTC. It is translated as CSVVDWTNYGYTF.